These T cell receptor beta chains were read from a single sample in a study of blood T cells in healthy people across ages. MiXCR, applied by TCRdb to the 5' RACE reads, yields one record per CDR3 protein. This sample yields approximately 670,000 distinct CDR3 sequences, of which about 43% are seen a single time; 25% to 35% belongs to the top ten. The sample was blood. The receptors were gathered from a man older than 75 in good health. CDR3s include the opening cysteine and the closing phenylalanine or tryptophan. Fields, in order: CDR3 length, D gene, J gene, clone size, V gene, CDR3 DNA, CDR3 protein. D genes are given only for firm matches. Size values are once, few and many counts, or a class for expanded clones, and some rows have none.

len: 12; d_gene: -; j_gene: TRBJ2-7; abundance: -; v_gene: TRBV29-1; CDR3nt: TGCAGCGCTGAAGTCCCCAGCTACGAGCAGTACTTC; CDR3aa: CSAEVPSYEQYF
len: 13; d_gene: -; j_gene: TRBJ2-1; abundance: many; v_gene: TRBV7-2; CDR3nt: TGTGCCAGCGCCTTCCAGGGGTACAATGAGCAGTTCTTC; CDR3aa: CASAFQGYNEQFF
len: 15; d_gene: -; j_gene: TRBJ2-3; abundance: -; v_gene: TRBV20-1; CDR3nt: TGCAGTGCCACACACCACCCAACTAGCACAGATACGCAGTATTTT; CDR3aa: CSATHHPTSTDTQYF
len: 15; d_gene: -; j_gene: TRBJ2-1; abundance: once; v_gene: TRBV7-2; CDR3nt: TGTGCCAGCAGCTCTCGGGGGGCAAGAGGCAATGAGCAGTTCTTC; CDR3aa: CASSSRGARGNEQFF
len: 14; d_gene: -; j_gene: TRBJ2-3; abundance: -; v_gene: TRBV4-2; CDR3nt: TGTGCCAGCAGCCAAGACGACTCATCAGATACGCAGTATTTT; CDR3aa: CASSQDDSSDTQYF
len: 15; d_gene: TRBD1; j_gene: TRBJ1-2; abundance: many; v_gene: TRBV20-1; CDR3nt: TGCAGTATAAGGACAGGGATTGCCCTAGTCGATGGCTACACCTTC; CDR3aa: CSIRTGIALVDGYTF
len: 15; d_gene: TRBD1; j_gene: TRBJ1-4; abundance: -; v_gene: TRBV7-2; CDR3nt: TGTGCCAGCAGCCCAATGAGGACAGGGGATGAAAAACTGTTTTTT; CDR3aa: CASSPMRTGDEKLFF
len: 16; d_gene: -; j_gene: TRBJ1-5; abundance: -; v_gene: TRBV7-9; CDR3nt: TGTGCCAGCAGCTTAGACACAGGGTCGACAAATCAGCCCCAGCATTTT; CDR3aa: CASSLDTGSTNQPQHF
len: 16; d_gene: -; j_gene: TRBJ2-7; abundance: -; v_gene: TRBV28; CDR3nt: TGTGCCAGTAGAAGAAACGGGGCAGGGATTTCTTACGAGCAGTACTTC; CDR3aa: CASRRNGAGISYEQYF
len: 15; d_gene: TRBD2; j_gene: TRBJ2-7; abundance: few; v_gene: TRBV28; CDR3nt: TGTGCCAGCAGTTCCCCGACTAGCGGGAGCTACGAGCAGTACTTC; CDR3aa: CASSSPTSGSYEQYF
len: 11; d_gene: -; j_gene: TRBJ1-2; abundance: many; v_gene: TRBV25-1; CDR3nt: TGTGCCAGCAGTGTTAACTATGGCTACACCTTC; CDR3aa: CASSVNYGYTF
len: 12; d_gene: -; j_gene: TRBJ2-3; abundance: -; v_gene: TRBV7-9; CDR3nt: TGTGCCAGCAGTCCTGTTGGAGATACGCAGTATTTT; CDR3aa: CASSPVGDTQYF
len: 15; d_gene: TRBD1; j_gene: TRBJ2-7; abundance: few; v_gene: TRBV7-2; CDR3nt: TGTGCCAGCAGCTACACAGGGGGGAGTGCCTACGAGCAGTACTTC; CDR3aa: CASSYTGGSAYEQYF
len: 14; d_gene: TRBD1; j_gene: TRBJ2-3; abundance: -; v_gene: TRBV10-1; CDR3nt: TGCGCCAGCAGTGAGGGCAGGGGGACAGATACGCAGTATTTT; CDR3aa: CASSEGRGTDTQYF
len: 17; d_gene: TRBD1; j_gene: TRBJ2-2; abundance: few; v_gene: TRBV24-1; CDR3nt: TGTGCCACCAGTGACCCTGCCGGGACAGGGCCCACCGGGGAGCTGTTTTTT; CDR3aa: CATSDPAGTGPTGELFF
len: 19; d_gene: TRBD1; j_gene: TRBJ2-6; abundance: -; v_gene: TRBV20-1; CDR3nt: TGCAGTGCTAGACCCGGGACAGGGGGCTTCGGCTCTGGGGCCAACGTCCTGACTTTC; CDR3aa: CSARPGTGGFGSGANVLTF
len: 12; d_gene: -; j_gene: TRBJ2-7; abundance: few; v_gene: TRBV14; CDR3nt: TGTGCCAGCAGCCAAGCGCGGTCCGAGCAGTACTTC; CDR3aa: CASSQARSEQYF
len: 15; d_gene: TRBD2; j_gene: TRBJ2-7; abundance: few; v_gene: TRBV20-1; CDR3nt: TGCAGTGCTAGTACCAATAGCGGGAGGGCCTACGAGCAGTACTTC; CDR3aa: CSASTNSGRAYEQYF
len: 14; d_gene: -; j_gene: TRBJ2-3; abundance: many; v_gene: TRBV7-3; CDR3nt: TGTGCCAGCAGCGCCAAGGGGCCAGGAGATACGCAGTATTTT; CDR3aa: CASSAKGPGDTQYF
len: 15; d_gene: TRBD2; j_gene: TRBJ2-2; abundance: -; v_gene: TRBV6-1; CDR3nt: TGTGCCAGCTGGGGACTAGCGGGACGCACCGGGGAGCTGTTTTTT; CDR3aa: CASWGLAGRTGELFF
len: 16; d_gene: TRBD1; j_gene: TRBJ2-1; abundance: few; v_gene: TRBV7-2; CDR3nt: TGTGCCAGCAGCGCCTACAGGGGGCTTCGGGGCAATGAGCAGTTCTTC; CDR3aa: CASSAYRGLRGNEQFF
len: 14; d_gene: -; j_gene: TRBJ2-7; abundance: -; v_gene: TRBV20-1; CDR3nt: TGCGGTGCTAGAGATTGGGGGAATGACTACGAGCAGTACTTC; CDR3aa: CGARDWGNDYEQYF
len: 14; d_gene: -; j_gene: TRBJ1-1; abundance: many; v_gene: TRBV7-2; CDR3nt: TGTGCCAGCAGTAGGAGGGGGGGTAACACTGAAGCTTTCTTT; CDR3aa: CASSRRGGNTEAFF
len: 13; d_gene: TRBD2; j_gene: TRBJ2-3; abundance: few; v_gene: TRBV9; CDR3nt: TGTGCCAGCCGAGATGCGGGAGGAGATACGCAGTATTTT; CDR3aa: CASRDAGGDTQYF
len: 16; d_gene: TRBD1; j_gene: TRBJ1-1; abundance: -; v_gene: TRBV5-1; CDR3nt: TGCGCCAGCAGCTCGGACGGGACAGGGAAGAACACTGAAGCTTTCTTT; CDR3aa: CASSSDGTGKNTEAFF
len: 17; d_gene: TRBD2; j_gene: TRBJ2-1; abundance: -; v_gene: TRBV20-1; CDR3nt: TGCAGTGCTAGAGAGCCGACTAGCGGGAGGGCCGGCAATGAGCAGTTCTTC; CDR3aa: CSAREPTSGRAGNEQFF
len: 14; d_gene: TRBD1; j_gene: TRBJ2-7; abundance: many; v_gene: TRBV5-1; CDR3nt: TGCGCCAGCAGCACGGACAGGGCCAACTACGAGCAGTACTTC; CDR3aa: CASSTDRANYEQYF
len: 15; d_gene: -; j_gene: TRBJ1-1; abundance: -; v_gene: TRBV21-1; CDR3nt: TGTGCCGGCAGCGTTAAGGACAGGGGAAGGGCTGAAGCTTTCTTT; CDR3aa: CAGSVKDRGRAEAFF
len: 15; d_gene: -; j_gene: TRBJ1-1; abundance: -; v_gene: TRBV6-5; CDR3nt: TGTGCCAGCAGTCCCCGGGGCAGCATGAACACTGAAGCTTTCTTT; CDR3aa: CASSPRGSMNTEAFF
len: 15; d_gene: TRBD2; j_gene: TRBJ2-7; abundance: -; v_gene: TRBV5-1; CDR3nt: TGCGCCAGCAGCTTAGCGGGAGGGCCTAACAATGAGCAGTACTTC; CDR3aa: CASSLAGGPNNEQYF
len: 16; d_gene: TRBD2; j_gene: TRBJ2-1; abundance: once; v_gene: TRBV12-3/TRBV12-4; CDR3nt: TGTGCCAGCAGTGGGACTAGCGGGAGGGCCTACAATGAGCAGTTCTTC; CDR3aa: CASSGTSGRAYNEQFF
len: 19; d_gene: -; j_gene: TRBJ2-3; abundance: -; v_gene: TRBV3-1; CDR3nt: TGTGCCAGCAGCCAAGATTTCGGGGGCCACGGGAGGTCGGGAGATACGCAGTATTTT; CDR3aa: CASSQDFGGHGRSGDTQYF
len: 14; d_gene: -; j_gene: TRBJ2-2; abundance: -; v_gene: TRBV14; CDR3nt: TGTGCCAGCAGCCCGACGATGGTCACCGGGGAGCTGTTTTTT; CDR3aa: CASSPTMVTGELFF
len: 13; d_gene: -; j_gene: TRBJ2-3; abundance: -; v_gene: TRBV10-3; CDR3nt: TGTGCCATCAGTGAGTCGGGCACAGATACGCAGTATTTT; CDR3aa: CAISESGTDTQYF
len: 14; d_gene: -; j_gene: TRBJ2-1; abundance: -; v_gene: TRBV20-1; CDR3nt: TGCAGTGCTAGACTCCCTACGAAGTACAATGAGCAGTTCTTC; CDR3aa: CSARLPTKYNEQFF
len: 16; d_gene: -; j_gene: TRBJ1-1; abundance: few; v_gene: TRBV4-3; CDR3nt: TGCGCCAGCAGCCAAGAATCGGGGCTAAGGAACACTGAAGCTTTCTTT; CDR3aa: CASSQESGLRNTEAFF
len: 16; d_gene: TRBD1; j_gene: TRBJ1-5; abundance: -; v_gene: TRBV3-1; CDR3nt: TGTGCCAGCAGCCAAGTTTGGACAGGGAGAAATCAGCCCCAGCATTTT; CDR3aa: CASSQVWTGRNQPQHF
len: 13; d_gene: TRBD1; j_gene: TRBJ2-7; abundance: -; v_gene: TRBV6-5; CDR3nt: TGTGCCAGCAGAGCGACAGGGACGGACGAGCAGTACTTC; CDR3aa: CASRATGTDEQYF
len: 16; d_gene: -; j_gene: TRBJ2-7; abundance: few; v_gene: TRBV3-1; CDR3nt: TGTGCCAGCAGCCAATCCCTACGACACGAACTTTACGAGCAGTACTTC; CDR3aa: CASSQSLRHELYEQYF
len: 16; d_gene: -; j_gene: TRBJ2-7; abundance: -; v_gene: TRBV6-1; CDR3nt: TGTGCCAGCAGTGATTCCGGGTCGAGGGGTTCGAACGAGCAGTACTTC; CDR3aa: CASSDSGSRGSNEQYF
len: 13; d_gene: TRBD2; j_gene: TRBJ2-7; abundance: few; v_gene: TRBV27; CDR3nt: TGTGCCAGCAGTTTATATCCTAGCGGGGAGCAGTACTTC; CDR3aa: CASSLYPSGEQYF
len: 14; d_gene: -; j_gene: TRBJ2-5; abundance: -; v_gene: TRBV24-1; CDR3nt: TGTGCCACCAGTGAAGGTTCAGGTGATGTAACCCAGTACTTC; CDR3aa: CATSEGSGDVTQYF
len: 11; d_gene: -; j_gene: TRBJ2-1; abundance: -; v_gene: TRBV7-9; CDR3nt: TGTGCCAGCAGCTTAGTAGTTGAGCAGTTCTTC; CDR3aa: CASSLVVEQFF
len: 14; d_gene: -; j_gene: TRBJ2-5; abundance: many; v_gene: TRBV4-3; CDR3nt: TGCGCCAGCAGCCGGGGGGTAAGGGAAGAGACCCAGTACTTC; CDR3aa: CASSRGVREETQYF
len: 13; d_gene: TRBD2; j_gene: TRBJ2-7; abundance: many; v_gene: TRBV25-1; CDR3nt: TGTGCCAGTACTAGCGGGACCCACTACGAGCAGTACTTC; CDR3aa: CASTSGTHYEQYF
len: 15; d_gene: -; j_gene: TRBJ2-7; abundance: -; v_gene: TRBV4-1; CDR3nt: TGCGCCAGCAGCCAAGTCGTCAGCGGTTCCTACGAGCAGTACTTC; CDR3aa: CASSQVVSGSYEQYF
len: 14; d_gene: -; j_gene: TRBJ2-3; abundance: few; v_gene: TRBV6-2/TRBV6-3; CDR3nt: TGTGCCAGCAGTTCTCGGACTCATACAGATACGCAGTATTTT; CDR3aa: CASSSRTHTDTQYF
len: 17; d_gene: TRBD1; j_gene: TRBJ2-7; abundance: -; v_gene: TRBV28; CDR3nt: TGTGCCAGCAGTTTAGGACAGGTGGGGCGGAGCTCCTACGAGCAGTACTTC; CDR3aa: CASSLGQVGRSSYEQYF
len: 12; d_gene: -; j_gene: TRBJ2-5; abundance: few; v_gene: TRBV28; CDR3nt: TGTGCCAGCGGTCGACTTCAAGAGACCCAGTACTTC; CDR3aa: CASGRLQETQYF
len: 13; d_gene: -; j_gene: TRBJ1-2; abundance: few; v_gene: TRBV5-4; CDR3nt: TGTGCCAGCAGGGCCAGGGCCAACTATGGCTACACCTTC; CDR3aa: CASRARANYGYTF
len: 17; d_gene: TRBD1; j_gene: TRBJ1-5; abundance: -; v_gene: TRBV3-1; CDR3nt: TGTGCCAGCAGCCAAAGTGCCGGGACAGTCGCCAATCAGCCCCAGCATTTT; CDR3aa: CASSQSAGTVANQPQHF
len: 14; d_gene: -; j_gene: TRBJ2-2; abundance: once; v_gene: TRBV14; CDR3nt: TGTGCCAGCAGGGAGTTACAGGTCACCGGGGAGCTGTTTTTT; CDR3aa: CASRELQVTGELFF
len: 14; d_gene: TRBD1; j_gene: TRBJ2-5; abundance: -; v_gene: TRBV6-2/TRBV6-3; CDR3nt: TGTGCCAGCAGTACGCCGGGGACAGTTGAGACCCAGTACTTC; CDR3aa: CASSTPGTVETQYF
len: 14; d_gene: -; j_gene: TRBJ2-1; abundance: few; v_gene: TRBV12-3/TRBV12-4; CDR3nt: TGTGCCAGCCAGGGGTTCAGGGCAATGGGTGAGCAGTTCTTC; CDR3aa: CASQGFRAMGEQFF
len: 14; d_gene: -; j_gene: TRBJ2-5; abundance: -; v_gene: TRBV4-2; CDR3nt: TGTGCCAGCAGCCTGACGACTACGGCAGAGACCCAGTACTTC; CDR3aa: CASSLTTTAETQYF
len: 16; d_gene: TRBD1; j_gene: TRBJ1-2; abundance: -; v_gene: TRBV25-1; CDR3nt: TGTGCCAGCAGTACCGCCGGGACAGGGGGCATGGGTGGCTACACCTTC; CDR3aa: CASSTAGTGGMGGYTF
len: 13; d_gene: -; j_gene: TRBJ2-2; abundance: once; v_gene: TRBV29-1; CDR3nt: TGCAGCGTGTTGTCCCCCGCCCCCGGGGAGCTGTTTTTT; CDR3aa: CSVLSPAPGELFF
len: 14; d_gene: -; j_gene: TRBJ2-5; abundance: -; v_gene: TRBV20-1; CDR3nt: TGCAGTGCCTGGGACTCCGGTAGGGGTGAGACCCAGTACTTC; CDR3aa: CSAWDSGRGETQYF
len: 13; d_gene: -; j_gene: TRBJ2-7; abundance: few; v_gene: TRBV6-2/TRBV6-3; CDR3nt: TGTGCCAGCAGTAAACAGAGCTCCTACGAGCAGTACTTC; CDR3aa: CASSKQSSYEQYF
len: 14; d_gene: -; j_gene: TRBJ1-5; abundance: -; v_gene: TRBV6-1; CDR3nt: TGTGCCAGCAGTGAAGCGCAAGTCAGTCAGCCCCAGCATTTT; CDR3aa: CASSEAQVSQPQHF